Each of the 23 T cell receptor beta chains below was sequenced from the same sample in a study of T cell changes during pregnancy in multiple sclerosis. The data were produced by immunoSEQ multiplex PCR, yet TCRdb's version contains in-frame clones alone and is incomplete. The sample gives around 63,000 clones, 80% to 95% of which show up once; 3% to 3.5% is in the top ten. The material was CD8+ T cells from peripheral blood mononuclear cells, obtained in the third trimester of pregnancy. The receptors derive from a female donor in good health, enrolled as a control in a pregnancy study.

For the CDR3, the DNA is TGTGCCAGCAGCCAAGGACTACGCTCCTACGAGCAGTACTTC. Protein: CASSQGLRSYEQYF. The V and J genes are TRBV7-9 and TRBJ2-7, with TRBD2 as a possible D gene (6 bases). In germline, CDR1 is SEHNR, CDR2 FQNEAQ (reference sequence). Trimming removed 5 bases from V and 0 bases from J, with 11 bases in between. The CDR3 totals 14 residues.

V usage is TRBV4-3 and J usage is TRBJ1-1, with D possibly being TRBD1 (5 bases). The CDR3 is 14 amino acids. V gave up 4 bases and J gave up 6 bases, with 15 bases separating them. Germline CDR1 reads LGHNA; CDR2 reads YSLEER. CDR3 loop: CASSPQPIGAEAFF. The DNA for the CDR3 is TGCGCCAGCAGCCCTCAGCCGATAGGGGCTGAAGCTTTCTTT.

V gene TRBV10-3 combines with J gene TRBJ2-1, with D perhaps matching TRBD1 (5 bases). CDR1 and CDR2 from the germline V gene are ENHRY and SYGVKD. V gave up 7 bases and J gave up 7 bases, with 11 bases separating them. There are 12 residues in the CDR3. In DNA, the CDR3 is TGTGCCATCACGACAGAGGAAAATGAGCAGTTCTTC. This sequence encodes CAITTEENEQFF.

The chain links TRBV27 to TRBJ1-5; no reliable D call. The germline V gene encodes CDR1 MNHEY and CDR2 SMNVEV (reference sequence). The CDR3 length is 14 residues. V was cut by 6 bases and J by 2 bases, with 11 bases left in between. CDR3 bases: TGTGCCAGCAGCACCCAGGTGGGCAATCAGCCCCAGCATTTT. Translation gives CASSTQVGNQPQHF.

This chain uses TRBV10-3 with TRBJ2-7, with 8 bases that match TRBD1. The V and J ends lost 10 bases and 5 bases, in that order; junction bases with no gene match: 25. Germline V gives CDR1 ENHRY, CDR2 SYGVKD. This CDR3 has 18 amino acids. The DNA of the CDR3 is TGTGCCACGAAGGATGGGCCCCCCAGAACCCAACAGGGGGACGAGCAGTACTTC. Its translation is CATKDGPPRTQQGDEQYF.

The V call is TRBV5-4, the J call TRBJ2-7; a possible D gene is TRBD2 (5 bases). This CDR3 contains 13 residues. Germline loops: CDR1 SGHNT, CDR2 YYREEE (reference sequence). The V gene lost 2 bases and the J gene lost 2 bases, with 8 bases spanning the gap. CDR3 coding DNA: TGTGCCAGCAGCTTATTACTAGCCTACGAGCAGTACTTC. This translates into CASSLLLAYEQYF.

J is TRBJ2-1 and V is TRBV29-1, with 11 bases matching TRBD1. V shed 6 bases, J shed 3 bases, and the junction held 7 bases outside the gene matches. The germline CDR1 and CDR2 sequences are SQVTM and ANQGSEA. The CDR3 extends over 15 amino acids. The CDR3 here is CSVNPGTGGYNEQFF. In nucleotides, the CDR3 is TGCAGCGTGAATCCCGGGACAGGGGGCTACAATGAGCAGTTCTTC.

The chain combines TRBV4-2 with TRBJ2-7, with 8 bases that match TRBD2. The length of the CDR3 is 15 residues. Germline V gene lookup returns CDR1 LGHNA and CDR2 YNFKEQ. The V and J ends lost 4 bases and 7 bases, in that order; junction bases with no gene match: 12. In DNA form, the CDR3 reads TGTGCCAGCAGCCTCGAGGGTAATAGCGGGGTAGAGCAGTACTTC. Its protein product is CASSLEGNSGVEQYF.

The CDR3 loop reads CAISELDNRVNYGYTF. In DNA form, the CDR3 reads TGTGCCATCAGTGAGTTAGACAACAGGGTTAACTATGGCTACACCTTC. The rearrangement joins TRBV10-3 to TRBJ1-2, with D perhaps matching TRBD1 (6 bases). This CDR3 contains 16 residues. Germline CDR1 reads ENHRY; CDR2 reads SYGVKD. Between the trimmed V and J ends, which lost 1 base and 1 base, there was a span of 13 bases.

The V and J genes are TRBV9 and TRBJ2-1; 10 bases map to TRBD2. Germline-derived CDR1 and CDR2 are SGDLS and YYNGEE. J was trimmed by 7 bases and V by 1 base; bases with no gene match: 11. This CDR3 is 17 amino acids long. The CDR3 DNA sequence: TGTGCCAGCAGCGTAAGCCCCCAAGCGGGGGGGCCAAATGAGCAGTTCTTC. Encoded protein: CASSVSPQAGGPNEQFF.

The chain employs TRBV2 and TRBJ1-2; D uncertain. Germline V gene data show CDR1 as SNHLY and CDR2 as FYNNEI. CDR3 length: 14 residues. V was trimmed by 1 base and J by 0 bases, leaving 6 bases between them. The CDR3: CASSEGRSNYGYTF. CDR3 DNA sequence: TGTGCCAGCAGTGAAGGTCGGTCTAACTATGGCTACACCTTC. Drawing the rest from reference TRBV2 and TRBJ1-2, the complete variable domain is EPEVTQTPSHQVTQMGQEVILRCVPISNHLYFYWYRQILGQKVEFLVSFYNNEISEKSEIFDDQFSVERPDGSNFTLKIRSTKLEDSAMYFCASSEGRSNYGYTFGSGTRLTVV.

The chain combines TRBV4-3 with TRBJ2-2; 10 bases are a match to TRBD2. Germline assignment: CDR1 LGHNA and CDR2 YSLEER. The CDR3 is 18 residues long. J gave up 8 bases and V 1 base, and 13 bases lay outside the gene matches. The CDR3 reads CASSQAPPASGGKGELFF. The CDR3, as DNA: TGCGCCAGCAGCCAAGCTCCCCCAGCTAGCGGGGGAAAGGGGGAGCTGTTTTTT.

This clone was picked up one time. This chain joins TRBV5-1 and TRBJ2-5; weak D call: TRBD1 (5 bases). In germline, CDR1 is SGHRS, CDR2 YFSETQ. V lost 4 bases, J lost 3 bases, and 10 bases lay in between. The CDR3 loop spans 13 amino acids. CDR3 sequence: CASSPRQKETQYF. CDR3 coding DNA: TGCGCCAGCAGCCCCAGACAGAAAGAGACCCAGTACTTC.

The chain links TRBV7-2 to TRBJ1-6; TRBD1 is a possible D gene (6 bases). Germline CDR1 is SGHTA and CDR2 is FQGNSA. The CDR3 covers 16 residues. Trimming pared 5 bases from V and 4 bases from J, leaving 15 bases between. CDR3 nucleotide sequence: TGTGCCAGCAGCCCACGGACAGAATCTTATAATTCACCCCTCCACTTT. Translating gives CASSPRTESYNSPLHF.

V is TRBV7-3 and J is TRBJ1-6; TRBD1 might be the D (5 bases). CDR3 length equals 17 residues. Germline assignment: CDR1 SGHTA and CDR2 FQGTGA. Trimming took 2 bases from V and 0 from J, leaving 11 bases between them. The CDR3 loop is CASSLLGASSYNSPLHF. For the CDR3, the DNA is TGTGCCAGCAGCTTATTAGGGGCGAGCTCCTATAATTCACCCCTCCACTTT.

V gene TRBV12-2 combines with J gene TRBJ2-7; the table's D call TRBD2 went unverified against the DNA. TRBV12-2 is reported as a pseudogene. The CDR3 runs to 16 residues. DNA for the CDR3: TGTGCAAGTCGCCCCTCTAGCGGGGGGATCCATTACGAGCAGTACTTC. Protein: CASRPSSGGIHYEQYF.

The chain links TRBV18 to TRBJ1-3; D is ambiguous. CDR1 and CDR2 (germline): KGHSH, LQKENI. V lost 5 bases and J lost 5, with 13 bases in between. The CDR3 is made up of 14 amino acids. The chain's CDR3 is CASSEEGVRNTIYF. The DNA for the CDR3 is TGTGCCAGCTCAGAAGAGGGAGTCAGAAACACCATATATTTT.

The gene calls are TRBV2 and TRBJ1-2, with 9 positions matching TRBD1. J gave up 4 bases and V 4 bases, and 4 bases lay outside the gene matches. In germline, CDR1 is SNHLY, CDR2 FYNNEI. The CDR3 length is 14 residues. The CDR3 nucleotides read TGTGCCAGCAGTGGGACAGGGGACAGCTATGGCTACACCTTC. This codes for CASSGTGDSYGYTF.

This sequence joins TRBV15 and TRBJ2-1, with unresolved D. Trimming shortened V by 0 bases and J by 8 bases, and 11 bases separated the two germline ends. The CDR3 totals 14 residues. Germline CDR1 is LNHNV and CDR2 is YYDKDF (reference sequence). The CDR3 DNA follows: TGTGCCACCAGCAGAGATCGGCTAGTTTATGAGCAGTTCTTC. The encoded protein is CATSRDRLVYEQFF.

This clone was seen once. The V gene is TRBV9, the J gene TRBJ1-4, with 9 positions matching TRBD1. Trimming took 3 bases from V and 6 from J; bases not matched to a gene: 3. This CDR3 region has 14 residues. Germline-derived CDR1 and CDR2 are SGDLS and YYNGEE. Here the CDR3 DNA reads TGTGCCAGCAGCGAGCGGACAGGGGATGAAAAACTGTTTTTT. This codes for CASSERTGDEKLFF.

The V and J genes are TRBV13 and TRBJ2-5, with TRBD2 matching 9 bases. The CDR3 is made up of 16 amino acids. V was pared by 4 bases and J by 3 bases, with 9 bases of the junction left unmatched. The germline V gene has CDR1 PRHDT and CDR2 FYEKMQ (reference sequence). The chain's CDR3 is CASSSPSRTSEETQYF. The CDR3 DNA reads TGTGCCAGCAGCTCCCCCTCACGGACTAGCGAAGAGACCCAGTACTTC.

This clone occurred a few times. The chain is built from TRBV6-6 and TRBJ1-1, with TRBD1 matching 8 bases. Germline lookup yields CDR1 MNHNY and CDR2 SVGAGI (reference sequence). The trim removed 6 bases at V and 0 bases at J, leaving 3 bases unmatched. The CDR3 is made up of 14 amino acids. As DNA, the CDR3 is TGTGCCAGCAGCCGGACAGGGATGAACACTGAAGCTTTCTTT. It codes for CASSRTGMNTEAFF.

CDR3 nucleotide sequence: TGTGCCAGCAGCCCAGAAACTAGCTACGAGCAGTACTTC. Protein sequence: CASSPETSYEQYF. The genes are TRBV5-4 and TRBJ2-7, with D perhaps matching TRBD2 (5 bases). With 4 bases removed from V and 3 bases from J, the gap between germline ends came to 11 bases. CDR3 length equals 13 residues. Germline loops: CDR1 SGHNT, CDR2 YYREEE (reference sequence).